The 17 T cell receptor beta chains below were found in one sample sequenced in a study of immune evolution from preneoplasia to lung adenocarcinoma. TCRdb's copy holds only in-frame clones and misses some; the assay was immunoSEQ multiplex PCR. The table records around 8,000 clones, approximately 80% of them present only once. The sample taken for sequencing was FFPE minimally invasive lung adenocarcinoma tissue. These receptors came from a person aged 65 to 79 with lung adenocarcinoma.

In DNA form, the CDR3 reads TGTGCCAGCAGCTTCCAGACAGGGGGTATGGAAAAACTGTTTTTT. Translated: CASSFQTGGMEKLFF. The genes are TRBV7-9 and TRBJ1-4, with 9 positions matching TRBD1. J was trimmed by 8 bases and V by 3 bases; bases with no gene match: 7. The CDR3 has 15 residues. In germline, CDR1 is SEHNR, CDR2 FQNEAQ (reference sequence).

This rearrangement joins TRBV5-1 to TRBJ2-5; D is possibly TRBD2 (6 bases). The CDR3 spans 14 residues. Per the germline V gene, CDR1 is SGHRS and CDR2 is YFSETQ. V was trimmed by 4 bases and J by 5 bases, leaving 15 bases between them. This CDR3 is CASSAGTGGETQYF. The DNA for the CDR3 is TGCGCCAGCAGCGCGGGGACGGGTGGGGAGACCCAGTACTTC.

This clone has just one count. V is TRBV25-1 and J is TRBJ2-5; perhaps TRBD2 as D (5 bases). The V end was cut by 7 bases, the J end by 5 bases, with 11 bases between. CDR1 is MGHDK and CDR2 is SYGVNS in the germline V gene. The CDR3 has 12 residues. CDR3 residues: CASNVGVETQYF. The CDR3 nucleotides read TGTGCCAGCAATGTCGGGGTGGAGACCCAGTACTTC.

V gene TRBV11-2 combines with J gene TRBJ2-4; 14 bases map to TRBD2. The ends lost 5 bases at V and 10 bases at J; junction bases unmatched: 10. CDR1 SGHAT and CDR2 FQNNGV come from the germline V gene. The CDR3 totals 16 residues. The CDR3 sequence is CASSLGLAGAGEIQYF. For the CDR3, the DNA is TGTGCCAGCAGCCTGGGACTAGCGGGAGCCGGGGAAATTCAGTACTTC.

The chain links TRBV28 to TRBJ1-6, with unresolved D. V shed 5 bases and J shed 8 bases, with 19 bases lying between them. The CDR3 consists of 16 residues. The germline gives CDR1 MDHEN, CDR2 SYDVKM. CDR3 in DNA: TGTGCCAGCAGTCCCCCCGGACGGATTGGGTATTCACCCCTCCACTTT. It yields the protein CASSPPGRIGYSPLHF. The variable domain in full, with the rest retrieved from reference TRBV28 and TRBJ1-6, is DVKVTQSSRYLVKRTGEKVFLECVQDMDHENMFWYRQDPGLGLRLIYFSYDVKMKEKGDIPEGYSVSREKKERFSLILESASTNQTSMYLCASSPPGRIGYSPLHFGNGTRLTVT.

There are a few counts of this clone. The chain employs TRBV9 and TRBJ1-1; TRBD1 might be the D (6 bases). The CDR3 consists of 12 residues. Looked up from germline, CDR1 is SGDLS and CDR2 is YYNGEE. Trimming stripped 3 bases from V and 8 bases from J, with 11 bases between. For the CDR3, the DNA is TGTGCCAGCAGCGCTACAGGGCTGGAAGCTTTCTTT. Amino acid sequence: CASSATGLEAFF.

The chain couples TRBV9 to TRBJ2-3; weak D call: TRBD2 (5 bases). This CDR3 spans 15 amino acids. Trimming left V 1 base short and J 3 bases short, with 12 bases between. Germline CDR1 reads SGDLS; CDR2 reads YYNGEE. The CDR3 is CASSVTSGGTDTQYF. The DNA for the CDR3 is TGTGCCAGCAGCGTAACTTCAGGAGGAACAGATACGCAGTATTTT.

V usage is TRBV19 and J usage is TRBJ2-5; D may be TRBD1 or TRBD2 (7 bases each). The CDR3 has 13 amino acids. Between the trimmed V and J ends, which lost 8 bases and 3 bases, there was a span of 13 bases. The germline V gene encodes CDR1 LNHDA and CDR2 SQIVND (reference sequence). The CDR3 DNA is TGTGCCAGTGGGGGAGGGGGCAAAGAGACCCAGTACTTC. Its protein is CASGGGGKETQYF.

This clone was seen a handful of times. CDR3 loop: CASSYDTSGRNEQFF. As DNA, the CDR3 is TGTGCCAGCAGTTACGATACTAGCGGGAGGAACGAGCAGTTCTTC. This rearrangement joins TRBV6-5 to TRBJ2-1, with TRBD2 matching 12 bases. J was trimmed by 10 bases and V by 2 bases; bases with no gene match: 6. The CDR3 consists of 15 residues. Germline CDR1 and CDR2: MNHEY and SVGAGI.

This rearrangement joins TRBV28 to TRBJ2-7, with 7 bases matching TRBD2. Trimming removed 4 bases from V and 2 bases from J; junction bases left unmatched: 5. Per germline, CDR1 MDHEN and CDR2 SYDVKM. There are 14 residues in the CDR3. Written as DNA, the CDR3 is TGTGCCAGCAGTTCCCCCGGGGGGACCTACGAGCAGTACTTC. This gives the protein CASSSPGGTYEQYF.

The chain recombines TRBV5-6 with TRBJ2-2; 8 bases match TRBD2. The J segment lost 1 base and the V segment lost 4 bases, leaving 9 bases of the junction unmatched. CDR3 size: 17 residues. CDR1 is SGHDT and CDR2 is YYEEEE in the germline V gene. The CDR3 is CASSPTGREGNTGELFF. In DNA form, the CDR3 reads TGTGCCAGCAGCCCCACCGGACGGGAGGGGAACACCGGGGAGCTGTTTTTT.

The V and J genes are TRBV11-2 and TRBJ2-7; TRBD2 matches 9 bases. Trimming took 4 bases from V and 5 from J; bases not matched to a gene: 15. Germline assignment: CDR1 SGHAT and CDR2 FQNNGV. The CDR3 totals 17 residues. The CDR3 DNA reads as TGTGCCAGCAGCTCCCATTGGGGCGGGAGGGCCGCTGACGAGCAGTACTTC. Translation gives CASSSHWGGRAADEQYF.

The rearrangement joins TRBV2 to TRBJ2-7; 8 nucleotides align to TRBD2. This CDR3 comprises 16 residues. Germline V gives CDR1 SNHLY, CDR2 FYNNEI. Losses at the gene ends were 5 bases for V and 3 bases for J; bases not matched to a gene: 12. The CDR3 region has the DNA TGTGCCAGCAGTACCCCTTGGCTAGCGGGCAGCTACGAGCAGTACTTC. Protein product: CASSTPWLAGSYEQYF. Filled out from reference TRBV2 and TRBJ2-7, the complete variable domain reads EPEVTQTPSHQVTQMGQEVILRCVPISNHLYFYWYRQILGQKVEFLVSFYNNEISEKSEIFDDQFSVERPDGSNFTLKIRSTKLEDSAMYFCASSTPWLAGSYEQYFGPGTRLTVT.

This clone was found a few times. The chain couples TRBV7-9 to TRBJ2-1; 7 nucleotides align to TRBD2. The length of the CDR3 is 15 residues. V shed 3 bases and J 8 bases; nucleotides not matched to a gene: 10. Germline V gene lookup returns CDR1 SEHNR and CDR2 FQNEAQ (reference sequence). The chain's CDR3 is CASSFRDYGAYEQFF. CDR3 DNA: TGTGCCAGCAGCTTCCGGGACTATGGAGCGTATGAGCAGTTCTTC.

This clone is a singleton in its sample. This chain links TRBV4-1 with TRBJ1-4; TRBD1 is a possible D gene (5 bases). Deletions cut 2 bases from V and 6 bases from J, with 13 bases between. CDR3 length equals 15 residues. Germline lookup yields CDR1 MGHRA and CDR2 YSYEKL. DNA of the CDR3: TGCGCCAGCAGCCAACAGTTCAGGGTGGATGAAAAACTGTTTTTT. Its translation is CASSQQFRVDEKLFF.

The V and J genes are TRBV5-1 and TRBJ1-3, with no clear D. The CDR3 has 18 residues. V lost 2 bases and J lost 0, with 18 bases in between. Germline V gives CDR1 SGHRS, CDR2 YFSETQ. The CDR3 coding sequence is TGCGCCAGCAGCTTTTCACCCTCGCAGGAGCTCTCTGGAAACACCATATATTTT. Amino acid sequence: CASSFSPSQELSGNTIYF.

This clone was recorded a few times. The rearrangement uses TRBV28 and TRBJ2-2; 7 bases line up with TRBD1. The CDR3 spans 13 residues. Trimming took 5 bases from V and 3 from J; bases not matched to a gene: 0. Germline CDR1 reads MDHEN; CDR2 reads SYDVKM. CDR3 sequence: CASSDRDTGELFF. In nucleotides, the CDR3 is TGTGCCAGCAGTGACAGGGACACCGGGGAGCTGTTTTTT.